Sequencing of this T cell receptor (beta chain) was carried out in a study of T cell responses to AZD1222 COVID-19 vaccine (dated by TCRdb to the early 2020s). With regard to the full study: Because spike-specific TCR depth and breadth did not differ between the two schedules, AZD1222 recipients who got a second dose at roughly 4 weeks were pooled with those who got a second dose at roughly 12 weeks. A total of just over 230 trial participants underwent TCR sequencing, of whom around 210 had received two doses of AZD1222 and around 25 had received two doses of the MenACWY control vaccine. Trial participants were enrolled by age into 18-55, 56-69 and 70-plus year subgroups, with about 150, 27 and 61 TCR-sequenced participants respectively.

Study-wide conclusions, independent of this receptor: The 56-69-year group was small, and its depth increase did not reach significance, likely because of low power. CD4 TCRs associated with the vaccine covered the entire spike protein, and the dominant responses were in regions 160-218 and 743-854. After two AZD1222 doses, both the breadth and the depth of spike-specific TCRs were significantly higher than at day 0 and than in MenACWY recipients. Nearly half of unique spike-specific TCRs reportedly recognized epitopes outside regions mutated in the B.1.351 and B.1.1.7 variants. Most participants were white British and females outnumbered males, and the authors suggested that clonal diversity may have been underestimated. Conclusions about previously exposed vaccinees were limited because only six AZD1222 recipients were SARS-CoV-2 seropositive at baseline. Because no day 14 peak-response samples were available, repertoires were characterized only after the peak T cell response.

On this clone itself: It lacks a known antigen. No much larger clone exists at a distance of one base, and base qualities are not known.

The CDR3 regions of human TCRbeta chains were analyzed by immunosequencing. The authors' analysis ran thus. TCRs in the repertoires were compared against a reference library of SARS-CoV-2-specific TCRs that had been generated with the MIRA antigen-specificity platform. Breadth was defined as the fraction of unique TCRs that were SARS-CoV-2-associated, and depth was defined as the fraction of total T cells that were SARS-CoV-2-associated. Using the MIRA data, each spike-specific TCR was assigned both to the spike region to which the TCR was reactive and to a CD4 or CD8 class. Log10-transformed breadth and depth values were compared by one-way ANOVA with Sidak's multiple comparisons tests. The clones in this table, taken by TCRdb from immuneACCESS, are in-frame only. Not every clone is retained; where verified, under half of the shortfall comes from an unresolved V gene, and the cause of the rest is unknown. For V, J and clone size, that table is used; D and trimming come from the DNA. For this sample there are under 130,000 clones; roughly 91% appear just once. Around 8.4% of the sample comes from the top ten.

The time point label corresponds to: baseline before first vaccination. Vaccinee samples came from UK trials COV001 and COV002, including a single-blind randomized controlled phase 2/3 trial of AZD1222 (ChAdOx1 nCoV-19) in healthy adults. Trial participant PBMC samples were collected at day 0 and day 28 after the second dose for TCRbeta chain sequencing. Relative to germline, V is 3 bases shorter and J is 1 base shorter, with 10 bases between their ends. From cysteine to phenylalanine, the CDR3 is 14 amino acids long. Kept here is only the CDR3 DNA, which spans 42 bases and is read in frame from base 1. CDR1 and CDR2 (GTSNPN, SVGIG) derive from the germline V gene (reference sequence).

The receptor was isolated from an adult in good health. The source material was peripheral blood, sampled on day 0 of AZD1222 vaccination. This sequence uses TRBV30 and TRBJ2-1, and the D gene may be TRBD1, 5 bases matching. The CDR3 protein: CAWRKKGSYNEQFF. The DNA sequence is TGTGCCTGGAGAAAGAAGGGGTCCTACAATGAGCAGTTCTTC.